One sample yielded the 18 T cell receptor beta chains listed below, sequenced in a study of a mutant IDH1 vaccine in newly diagnosed glioma. This sample's time point: week 35, safety follow-up. Every vaccine dose comprised 300 ug of mutant IDH1 20-mer peptide plus topical imiquimod. Assay: immunoSEQ multiplex PCR; the TCRdb copy retains only in-frame clones and omits some. Of 35,000 to 50,000 clones listed, approximately 92% are singletons. Their recognized antigens are unknown. The sample was PBMCs, taken from a glioma patient whose treatment included an IDH1 peptide vaccine. Source of these receptors: a man aged 50-60 years with glioma.

The J gene is TRBJ1-1, the V gene TRBV6-6; no reliable D call. Germline CDR1 and CDR2: MNHNY and SVGAGI (reference sequence). Trimming removed 3 bases at V and 0 bases at J, with 8 bases between. This CDR3 region has 14 residues. The CDR3 loop is CASSYQGLNTEAFF. DNA of the CDR3: TGTGCCAGCAGTTATCAAGGGTTGAACACTGAAGCTTTCTTT.

This sequence joins TRBV5-1 and TRBJ2-5; no reliable D call. The V end was cut by 1 base, the J end by 2 bases, with 12 bases between. CDR3 length equals 15 residues. Germline-derived CDR1 and CDR2 are SGHRS and YFSETQ. In nucleotides, the CDR3 is TGCGCCAGCAGCTTGTTTCAGGCGCATCAAGAGACCCAGTACTTC. Translated: CASSLFQAHQETQYF.

This clone was observed a handful of times. The CDR3 region is CASSLARHNTEAFF. In nucleotides, the CDR3 is TGCGCCAGCAGCTTGGCCCGACACAACACTGAAGCTTTCTTT. This chain connects TRBV5-1 to TRBJ1-1; D gene uncertain. The CDR3 sequence is 14 residues long. V shed 0 bases and J shed 2 bases, with 8 bases lying between them. Germline V CDR1 and CDR2: SGHRS, YFSETQ.

The chain employs TRBV27 and TRBJ2-5; TRBD2 aligns across 8 bases. CDR3 length equals 14 residues. After removal of 6 bases from V and 5 bases from J, the junction contained 8 bases not matched to a gene. The germline V gene has CDR1 MNHEY and CDR2 SMNVEV (reference sequence). CDR3: CASSRTSFLETQYF. As DNA, the CDR3 is TGTGCCAGCAGCAGGACTAGCTTCTTGGAGACCCAGTACTTC.

The chain has TRBV4-1 and TRBJ1-1, with no clear D. Germline loops: CDR1 MGHRA, CDR2 YSYEKL. The CDR3 extends over 11 amino acids. The V gene lost 1 base and the J gene lost 7 bases, with 4 bases spanning the gap. The CDR3 loop is CASSQGFEAFF. CDR3 sequence (DNA): TGCGCCAGCAGCCAAGGTTTTGAAGCTTTCTTT.

The chain is built from TRBV19 and TRBJ1-5, with 8 bases aligning to TRBD1. The junction had 8 bases not matched to a gene; V was cut back by 5 bases and J by 2 bases. The CDR3 is 16 amino acids. CDR1 and CDR2 from the germline V gene are LNHDA and SQIVND (reference sequence). For the CDR3, the DNA is TGTGCCAGTAGTCCAGCCGGGACAGGTGGCAATCAGCCCCAGCATTTT. Encoded protein: CASSPAGTGGNQPQHF.

The chain has TRBV2 and TRBJ1-1; TRBD1 is a possible D gene (6 bases). Germline V gene sequence: CDR1 SNHLY, CDR2 FYNNEI. Trimming left V 5 bases short and J 6 bases short, with 16 bases between. The CDR3 is made up of 14 amino acids. The CDR3 reads CASSYRDGPAEAFF. CDR3 coding DNA: TGTGCCAGCAGTTACAGGGACGGTCCCGCTGAAGCTTTCTTT.

This chain joins TRBV30 and TRBJ2-7; D might be TRBD2 (6 bases). V lost 7 bases, J lost 5 bases, and 15 bases lay in between. Germline V lookup: CDR1 GTSNPN, CDR2 SVGIG (reference sequence). CDR3 length equals 12 residues. The CDR3 protein is CASYSGENEQYF. The CDR3 bases are TGTGCCTCATACTCGGGGGAGAACGAGCAGTACTTC.

The rearrangement uses TRBV6-1 and TRBJ1-1; the match to TRBD1 covers 7 bases. In germline, CDR1 is MNHNS, CDR2 SASEGT. This CDR3 region has 17 residues. The trim removed 4 bases at V and 1 base at J, leaving 12 bases unmatched. CDR3 DNA: TGTGCCAGCAGTGGTTTCGGCGGGACAGCATCGAACACTGAAGCTTTCTTT. This translates into CASSGFGGTASNTEAFF.

CDR3 sequence: CASSQEATAGNTIYF. CDR3 nucleotide sequence: TGCGCCAGCAGCCAAGAAGCTACGGCTGGAAACACCATATATTTT. The chain combines TRBV4-1 with TRBJ1-3; D unresolved. The germline CDR1 and CDR2 sequences are MGHRA and YSYEKL. The V gene lost 0 bases and the J gene lost 2 bases, with 8 bases spanning the gap. This CDR3 is built from 15 residues.

This chain links TRBV19 with TRBJ2-3; 8 nucleotides match TRBD1. The CDR3 totals 17 residues. Trimming took 5 bases from V and 0 from J; bases not matched to a gene: 10. Germline-derived CDR1 and CDR2 are LNHDA and SQIVND (reference sequence). CDR3 protein: CASSPSRQGLSTDTQYF. In nucleotides, the CDR3 is TGTGCCAGTAGTCCCTCCAGACAGGGGTTAAGCACAGATACGCAGTATTTT.

V is TRBV27 and J is TRBJ1-2; D may be TRBD1 (5 bases). Germline CDR1 and CDR2: MNHEY and SMNVEV (reference sequence). V lost 6 bases and J lost 0, with 14 bases in between. This CDR3 comprises 15 residues. The CDR3 sequence is CASSRDRGANYGYTF. The CDR3 DNA is TGTGCCAGCAGCCGAGATCGGGGGGCTAACTATGGCTACACCTTC.

V usage is TRBV19 and J usage is TRBJ1-2, with D possibly being TRBD1 (6 bases). The V end lost 6 bases, the J end lost 4 bases, and 12 bases lay between the germline ends. Looked up from germline, CDR1 is LNHDA and CDR2 is SQIVND (reference sequence). The CDR3 is made up of 13 amino acids. The CDR3 here is CASRQGLLYGYTF. The CDR3 nucleotides read TGTGCCAGTAGACAGGGACTGCTCTATGGCTACACCTTC.

The V call is TRBV6-5, the J call TRBJ2-2, with D possibly being TRBD2 (5 bases). Trimming took off 6 bases at V and 7 bases at J, with 15 bases between the two ends. The length of the CDR3 is 14 residues. The germline V gene encodes CDR1 MNHEY and CDR2 SVGAGI. CDR3 loop: CASRYPRERGELFF. CDR3 coding DNA: TGTGCCAGCAGGTACCCCCGGGAACGCGGGGAGCTGTTTTTT.

The chain carries TRBV19 and TRBJ2-7; the D gene is possibly TRBD1 (5 bases). Germline CDR1 reads LNHDA; CDR2 reads SQIVND (reference sequence). The CDR3 loop spans 13 amino acids. Trimming took 5 bases from V and 0 from J, leaving 8 bases between them. CDR3 protein: CASSFGASYEQYF. In nucleotides, the CDR3 is TGTGCCAGTAGTTTTGGGGCCTCCTACGAGCAGTACTTC.

This clone is a singleton in its sample. The rearrangement links TRBV7-2 to TRBJ1-6, with D unclear. The CDR3 runs 15 residues. The V and J ends lost 1 base and 0 bases respectively, with 4 bases between them. Germline V CDR1 and CDR2: SGHTA, FQGNSA. The CDR3 DNA sequence: TGTGCCAGCAGCTTAGACAGCTCCTATAATTCACCCCTCCACTTT. Residues: CASSLDSSYNSPLHF.

The chain is built from TRBV7-8 and TRBJ2-7, with D possibly being TRBD2 (5 bases). The V end was cut by 2 bases, the J end by 2 bases, with 13 bases between. The germline gives CDR1 SGHVS, CDR2 FQNEAQ. The CDR3 extends over 15 amino acids. The CDR3 DNA reads TGTGCCAGCAGCTTAACCAAAAGCGGAACCTACGAGCAGTACTTC. Its protein product is CASSLTKSGTYEQYF. Drawing the rest from reference TRBV7-8 and TRBJ2-7, the complete variable domain is GAGVSQSPRYKVAKRGQDVALRCDPISGHVSLFWYQQALGQGPEFLTYFQNEAQLDKSGLPSDRFFAERPEGSVSTLKIQRTQQEDSAVYLCASSLTKSGTYEQYFGPGTRLTVT.

This sequence joins TRBV2 and TRBJ1-2; 9 bases are a match to TRBD1. The CDR3 has 16 residues. Germline trimming cut 4 bases from V and 6 bases from J; bases unmatched to any gene: 12. The germline V gene has CDR1 SNHLY and CDR2 FYNNEI. CDR3 sequence: CASSAAEGQGMNGYTF. The CDR3 DNA reads as TGTGCCAGCAGTGCAGCTGAGGGACAGGGTATGAATGGCTACACCTTC.